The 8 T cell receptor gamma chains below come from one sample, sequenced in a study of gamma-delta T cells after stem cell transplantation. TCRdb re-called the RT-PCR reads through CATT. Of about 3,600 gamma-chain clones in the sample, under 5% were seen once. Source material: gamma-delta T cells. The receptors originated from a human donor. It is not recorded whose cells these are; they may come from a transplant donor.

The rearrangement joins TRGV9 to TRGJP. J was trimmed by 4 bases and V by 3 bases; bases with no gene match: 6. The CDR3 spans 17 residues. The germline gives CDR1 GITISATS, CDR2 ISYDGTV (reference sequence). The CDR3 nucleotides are TGTGCCTTGTGGGAGCTATCCCAAGAGTTGGGCAAAAAAATCAAGGTATTT. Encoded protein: CALWELSQELGKKIKVF.

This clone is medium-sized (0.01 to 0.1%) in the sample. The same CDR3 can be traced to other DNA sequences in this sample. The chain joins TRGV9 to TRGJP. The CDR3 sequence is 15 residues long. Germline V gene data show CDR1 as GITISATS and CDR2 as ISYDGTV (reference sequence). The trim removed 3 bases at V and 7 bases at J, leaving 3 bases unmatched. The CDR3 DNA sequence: TGTGCCTTGTGGGAGAGCGAGTTGGGCAAAAAAATCAAGGTATTT. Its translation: CALWESELGKKIKVF.

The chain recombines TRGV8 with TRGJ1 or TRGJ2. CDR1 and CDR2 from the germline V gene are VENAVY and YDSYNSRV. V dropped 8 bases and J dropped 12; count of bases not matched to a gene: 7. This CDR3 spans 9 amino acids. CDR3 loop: CATLGWKLF. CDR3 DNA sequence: TGTGCCACCTTGGGGTGGAAACTCTTT.

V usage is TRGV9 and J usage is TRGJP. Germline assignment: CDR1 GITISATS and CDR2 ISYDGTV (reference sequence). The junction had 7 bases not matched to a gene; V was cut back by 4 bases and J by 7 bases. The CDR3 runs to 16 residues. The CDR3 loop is CALWDVVELGKKIKVF. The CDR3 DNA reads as TGTGCCTTGTGGGATGTCGTGGAGTTGGGCAAAAAAATCAAGGTATTT.

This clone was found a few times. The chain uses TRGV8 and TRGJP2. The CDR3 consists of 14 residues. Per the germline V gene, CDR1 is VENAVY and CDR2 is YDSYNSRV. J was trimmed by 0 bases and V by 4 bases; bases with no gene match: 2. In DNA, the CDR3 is TGTGCCACCTGGGACAATAGTAGTGATTGGATCAAGACGTTT. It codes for CATWDNSSDWIKTF.

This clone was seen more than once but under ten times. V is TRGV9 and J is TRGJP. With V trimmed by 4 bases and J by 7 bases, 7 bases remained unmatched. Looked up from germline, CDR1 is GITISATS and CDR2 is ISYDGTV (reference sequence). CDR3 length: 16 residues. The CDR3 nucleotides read TGTGCCTTGTGGGATAAGAGGGAGTTGGGCAAAAAAATCAAGGTATTT. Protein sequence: CALWDKRELGKKIKVF.

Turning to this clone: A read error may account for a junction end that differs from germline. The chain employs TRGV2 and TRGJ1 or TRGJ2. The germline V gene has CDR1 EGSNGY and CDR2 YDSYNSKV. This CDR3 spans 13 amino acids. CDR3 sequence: CAAWEEHRDKKLF. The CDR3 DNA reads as TGTGCCGCCTGGGAAGAACACAGGGATAAGAAACTCTTT.

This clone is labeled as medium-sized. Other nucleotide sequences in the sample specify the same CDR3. The CDR3 nucleotides are TGTGCCTTGTGGGACCCGACCTACCAAGAGTTGGGCAAAAAAATCAAGGTATTT. Translation gives CALWDPTYQELGKKIKVF. The rearrangement joins TRGV9 to TRGJP. Germline V CDR1 and CDR2: GITISATS, ISYDGTV (reference sequence). The CDR3 loop spans 18 amino acids. Trimming removed 4 bases from V and 4 bases from J; junction bases left unmatched: 10.